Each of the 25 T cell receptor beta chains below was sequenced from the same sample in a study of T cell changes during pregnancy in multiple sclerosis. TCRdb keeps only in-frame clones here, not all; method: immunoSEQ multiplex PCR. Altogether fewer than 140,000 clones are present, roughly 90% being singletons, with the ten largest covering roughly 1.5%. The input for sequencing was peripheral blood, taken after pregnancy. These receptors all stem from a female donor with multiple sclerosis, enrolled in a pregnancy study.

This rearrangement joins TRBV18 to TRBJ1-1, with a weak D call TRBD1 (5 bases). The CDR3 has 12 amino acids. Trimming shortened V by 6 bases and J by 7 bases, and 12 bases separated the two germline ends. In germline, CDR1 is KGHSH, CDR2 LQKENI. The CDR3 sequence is CASSPDSLEAFF. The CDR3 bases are TGTGCCAGCTCCCCTGACAGCCTTGAAGCTTTCTTT.

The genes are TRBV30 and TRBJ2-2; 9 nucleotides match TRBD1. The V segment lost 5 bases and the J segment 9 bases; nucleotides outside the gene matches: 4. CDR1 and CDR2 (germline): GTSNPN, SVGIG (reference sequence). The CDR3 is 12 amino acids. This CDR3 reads CAWQTGGRELFF. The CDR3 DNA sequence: TGTGCCTGGCAGACAGGGGGGCGGGAGCTGTTTTTT.

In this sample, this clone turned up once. The CDR3 is CASSLALGGAGNTIYF. CDR3 DNA: TGCGCCAGCAGCTTGGCCTTGGGAGGGGCTGGAAACACCATATATTTT. The rearrangement joins TRBV5-1 to TRBJ1-3, with a possible D match to TRBD1 (5 bases). Between the trimmed V and J ends, which lost 0 bases and 2 bases, there was a span of 12 bases. This CDR3 is 16 amino acids long. Looked up from germline, CDR1 is SGHRS and CDR2 is YFSETQ.

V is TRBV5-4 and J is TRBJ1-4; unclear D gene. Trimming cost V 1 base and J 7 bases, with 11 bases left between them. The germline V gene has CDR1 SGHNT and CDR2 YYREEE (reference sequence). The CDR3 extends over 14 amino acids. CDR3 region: CASSLNNRVEKLFF. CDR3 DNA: TGTGCCAGCAGCTTGAACAACCGTGTTGAAAAACTGTTTTTT.

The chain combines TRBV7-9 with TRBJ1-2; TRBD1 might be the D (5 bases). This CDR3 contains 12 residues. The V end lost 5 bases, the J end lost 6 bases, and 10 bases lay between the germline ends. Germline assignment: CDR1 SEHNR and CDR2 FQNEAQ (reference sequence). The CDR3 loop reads CASSPGQHGYTF. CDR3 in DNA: TGTGCCAGCAGCCCCGGACAACATGGCTACACCTTC.

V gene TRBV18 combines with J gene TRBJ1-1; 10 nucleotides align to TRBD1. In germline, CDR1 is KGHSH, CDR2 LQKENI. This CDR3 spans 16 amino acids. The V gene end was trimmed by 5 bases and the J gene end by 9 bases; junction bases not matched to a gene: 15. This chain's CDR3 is CASSSLVGQGGRKAFF. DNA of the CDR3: TGTGCCAGCTCATCCCTAGTCGGACAGGGGGGACGGAAAGCTTTCTTT.

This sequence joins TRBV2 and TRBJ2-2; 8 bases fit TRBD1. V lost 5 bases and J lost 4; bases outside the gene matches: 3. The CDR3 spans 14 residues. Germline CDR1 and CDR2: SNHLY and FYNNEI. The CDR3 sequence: CASSRQGITGELFF. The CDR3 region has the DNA TGTGCCAGCAGTCGACAGGGGATCACCGGGGAGCTGTTTTTT.

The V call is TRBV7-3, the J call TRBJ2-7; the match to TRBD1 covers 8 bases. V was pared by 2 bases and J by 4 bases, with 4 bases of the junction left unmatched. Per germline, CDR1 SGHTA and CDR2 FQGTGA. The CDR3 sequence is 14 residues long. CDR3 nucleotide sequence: TGTGCCAGCAGCTTAGACAGGGGCGGGTACGAGCAGTACTTC. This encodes CASSLDRGGYEQYF.

CDR3 coding DNA: TGTGCCAGCAGCCATAGGACTAGCGGGGGTAATGAGCAGTTCTTC. It specifies CASSHRTSGGNEQFF. This rearrangement joins TRBV11-2 to TRBJ2-1; TRBD2 matches 13 bases. Germline-derived CDR1 and CDR2 are SGHAT and FQNNGV. Trimming cost V 5 bases and J 7 bases; bases outside gene matches: 5. CDR3 size: 15 residues.

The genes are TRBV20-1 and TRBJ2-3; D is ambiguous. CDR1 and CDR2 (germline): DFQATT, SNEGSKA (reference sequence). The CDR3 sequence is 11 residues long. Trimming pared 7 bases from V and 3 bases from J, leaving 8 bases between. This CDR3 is CSVQSTDTQYF. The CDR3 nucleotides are TGCAGTGTCCAGTCGACAGATACGCAGTATTTT.

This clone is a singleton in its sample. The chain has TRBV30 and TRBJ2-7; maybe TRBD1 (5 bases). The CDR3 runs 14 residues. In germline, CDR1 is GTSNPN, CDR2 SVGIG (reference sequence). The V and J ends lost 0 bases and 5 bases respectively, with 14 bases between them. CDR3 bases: TGTGCCTGGAGTGTAACCACAGGAGAGGACGAGCAGTACTTC. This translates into CAWSVTTGEDEQYF.

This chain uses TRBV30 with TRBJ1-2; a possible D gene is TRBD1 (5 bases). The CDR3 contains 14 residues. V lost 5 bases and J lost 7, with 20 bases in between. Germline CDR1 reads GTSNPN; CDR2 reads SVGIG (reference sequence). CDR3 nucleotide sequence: TGTGCCTGGCGGCCAGGGCCCGAATCGGGTGGCTACACCTTC. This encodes CAWRPGPESGGYTF.

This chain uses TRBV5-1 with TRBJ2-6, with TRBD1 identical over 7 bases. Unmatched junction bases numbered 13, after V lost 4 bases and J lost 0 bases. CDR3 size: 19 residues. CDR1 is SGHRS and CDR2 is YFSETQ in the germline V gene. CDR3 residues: CASSHRGDRVLSGANVLTF. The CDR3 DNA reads TGCGCCAGCAGCCATAGGGGAGACAGGGTCCTCTCTGGGGCCAACGTCCTGACTTTC.

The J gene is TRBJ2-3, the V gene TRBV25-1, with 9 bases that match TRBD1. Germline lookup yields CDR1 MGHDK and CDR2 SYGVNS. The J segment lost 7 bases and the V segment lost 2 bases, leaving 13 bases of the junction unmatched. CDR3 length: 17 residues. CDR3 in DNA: TGTGCCAGCAGTGAAACGGGACAGGGAACCCGTGATTATACGCAGTATTTT. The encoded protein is CASSETGQGTRDYTQYF.

The CDR3 sequence: CASSLGAGENEKLFF. CDR3 DNA: TGCGCCAGCAGCTTGGGGGCAGGGGAGAATGAAAAACTGTTTTTT. The chain combines TRBV5-1 with TRBJ1-4, with D perhaps matching TRBD1 (6 bases). Looked up from germline, CDR1 is SGHRS and CDR2 is YFSETQ. This CDR3 region has 15 residues. V lost 0 bases, J lost 5 bases, and 11 bases lay in between. The complete variable domain, with remaining parts taken from reference TRBV5-1 and TRBJ1-4, reads KAGVTQTPRYLIKTRGQQVTLSCSPISGHRSVSWYQQTPGQGLQFLFEYFSETQRNKGNFPGRFSGRQFSNSRSEMNVSTLELGDSALYLCASSLGAGENEKLFFGSGTQLSVL.

CDR3 protein: CASNRVGGLSYEQYF. The CDR3 region has the DNA TGTGCCAGCAATAGGGTAGGGGGCCTCTCCTACGAGCAGTACTTC. V usage is TRBV27 and J usage is TRBJ2-7; 7 nucleotides match TRBD1. CDR1 MNHEY and CDR2 SMNVEV come from the germline V gene (reference sequence). V was pared by 7 bases and J by 0 bases, with 9 bases of the junction left unmatched. CDR3 length equals 15 residues.

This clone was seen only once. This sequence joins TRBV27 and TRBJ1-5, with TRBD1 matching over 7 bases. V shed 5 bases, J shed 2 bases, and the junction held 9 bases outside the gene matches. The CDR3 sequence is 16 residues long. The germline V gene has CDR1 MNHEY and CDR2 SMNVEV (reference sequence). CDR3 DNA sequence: TGTGCCAGCAGTCCATACAGGGGTAATGGCAATCAGCCCCAGCATTTT. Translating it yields CASSPYRGNGNQPQHF.

In DNA, the CDR3 is TGTGCCAGCAGCTCGGGACAGCTGAACACTGAAGCTTTCTTT. The encoded protein is CASSSGQLNTEAFF. The chain carries TRBV7-2 and TRBJ1-1; 7 bases align to TRBD1. The trim removed 4 bases at V and 0 bases at J, leaving 2 bases unmatched. CDR3 size: 14 residues. CDR1 is SGHTA and CDR2 is FQGNSA in the germline V gene.

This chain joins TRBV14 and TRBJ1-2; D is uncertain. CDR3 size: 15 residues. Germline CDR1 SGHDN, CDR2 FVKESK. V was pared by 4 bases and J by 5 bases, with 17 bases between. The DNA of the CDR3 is TGTGCCAGCAGCCCCCGGGTGGCTGACCCTTATGGCTACACCTTC. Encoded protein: CASSPRVADPYGYTF.

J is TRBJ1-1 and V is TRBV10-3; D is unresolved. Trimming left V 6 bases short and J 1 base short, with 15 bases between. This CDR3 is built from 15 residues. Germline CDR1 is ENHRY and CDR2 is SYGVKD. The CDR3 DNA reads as TGTGCCATCAGCTCGACGCACAGAGAGAACACTGAAGCTTTCTTT. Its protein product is CAISSTHRENTEAFF.

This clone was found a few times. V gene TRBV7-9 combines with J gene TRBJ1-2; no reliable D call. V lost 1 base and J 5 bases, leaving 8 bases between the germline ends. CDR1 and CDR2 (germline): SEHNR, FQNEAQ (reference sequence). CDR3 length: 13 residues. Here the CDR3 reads CASSLGAGYGYTF. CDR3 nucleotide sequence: TGTGCCAGCAGCTTAGGGGCTGGGTATGGCTACACCTTC.

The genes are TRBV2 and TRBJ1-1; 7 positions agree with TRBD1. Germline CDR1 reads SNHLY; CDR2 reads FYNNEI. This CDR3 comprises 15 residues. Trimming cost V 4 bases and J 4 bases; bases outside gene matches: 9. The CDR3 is CASSASAGGGTEAFF. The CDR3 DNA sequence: TGTGCCAGCAGTGCCTCGGCAGGGGGAGGCACTGAAGCTTTCTTT.

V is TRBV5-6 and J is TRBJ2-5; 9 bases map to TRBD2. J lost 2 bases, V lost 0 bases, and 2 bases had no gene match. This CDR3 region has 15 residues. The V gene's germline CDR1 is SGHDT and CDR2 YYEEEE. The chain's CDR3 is CASSLGLAGQETQYF. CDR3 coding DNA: TGTGCCAGCAGCTTGGGCCTAGCGGGACAAGAGACCCAGTACTTC.

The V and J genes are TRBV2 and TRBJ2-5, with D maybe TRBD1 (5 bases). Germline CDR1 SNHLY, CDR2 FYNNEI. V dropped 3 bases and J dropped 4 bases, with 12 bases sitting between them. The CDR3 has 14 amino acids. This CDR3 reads CASSEERGAETQYF. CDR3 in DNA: TGTGCCAGCAGTGAGGAAAGGGGCGCAGAGACCCAGTACTTC.

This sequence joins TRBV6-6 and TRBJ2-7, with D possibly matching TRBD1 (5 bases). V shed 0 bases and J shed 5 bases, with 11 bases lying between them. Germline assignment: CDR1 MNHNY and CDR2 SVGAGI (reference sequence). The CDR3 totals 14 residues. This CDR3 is CASSYSQRGDEQYF. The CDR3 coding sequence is TGTGCCAGCAGTTACTCCCAAAGGGGCGACGAGCAGTACTTC.